This T cell receptor (beta chain) is drawn from a study of T-cell reconstitution after alpha-beta-depleted transplantation in children. General study points: Diversity of TCRbeta at day 60 was high in some patients, arising from surviving recipient T cells and thymic progenitors. Once a year had passed after transplant, T-cell counts and diversity came mostly from newly produced T cells.

Trimming left V 5 bases short and J 3 bases short, with 11 bases between. In germline, CDR1 is SGHTA, CDR2 FQGNSA. The CDR3 has 13 amino acids. Researchers prepared the TCRbeta library using unique molecular identifiers, the study reports. TCRdb used MiXCR to reprocess the PCR reads, holding one entry per CDR3 protein. The table includes fewer than 1 million distinct CDR3 sequences, about 15% detected once. This clonotype was seen at least ten times. The target antigen is unknown. This receptor was identified in a male patient younger than 18 who had a stem cell transplant for acute lymphoblastic leukemia, so the T cells may come from the graft donor. The sequences come from PBMCs, mostly from graft donor cells, collected 360 days after TCRalphabeta/CD19-depleted stem cell transplant. J is TRBJ2-7 and V is TRBV7-2; D gene ambiguous. Here the CDR3 DNA reads TGTGCCAGCAGCCCCATGAGCCTCTACGAGCAGTACTTC. It yields the protein CASSPMSLYEQYF.